These 6 T cell receptor beta chains share one sample of origin, sequenced in a study of blood T cell repertoires in COVID-19. Generated by immunoSEQ multiplex PCR, the TCRdb table keeps only in-frame clones and is missing some. This table has about 55,000 clones, over 80% appearing once. The sample consisted of peripheral blood. The receptors shown here come from a woman in her sixties with acute or convalescent COVID-19.

J is TRBJ2-3 and V is TRBV15; 9 bases align to TRBD2. The CDR3 extends over 15 amino acids. Germline CDR1 and CDR2: LNHNV and YYDKDF (reference sequence). V shed 5 bases, J shed 4 bases, and the junction held 7 bases outside the gene matches. The CDR3 DNA is TGTGCCACCAGCTATAGCGGGAGAAGTCCAGATACGCAGTATTTT. Protein product: CATSYSGRSPDTQYF.

This sequence joins TRBV7-9 and TRBJ2-1; TRBD2 agrees at 9 bases. The length of the CDR3 is 15 residues. Losses at the gene ends were 5 bases for V and 4 bases for J; bases not matched to a gene: 6. The germline V gene has CDR1 SEHNR and CDR2 FQNEAQ (reference sequence). DNA of the CDR3: TGTGCCAGCAGCCTTCGGACTAGCGAGTACAATGAGCAGTTCTTC. It encodes CASSLRTSEYNEQFF.

This clone has only a few counts. V usage is TRBV2 and J usage is TRBJ1-5, with a weak D call TRBD1 (5 bases). Trimming took 1 base from V and 1 from J, leaving 8 bases between them. Germline CDR1 SNHLY, CDR2 FYNNEI. CDR3 length equals 15 residues. The CDR3 here is CASSEDRHSNQPQHF. The CDR3 nucleotides read TGTGCCAGCAGTGAAGACAGGCACAGCAATCAGCCCCAGCATTTT. Full variable domain (remainder filled in from reference TRBV2 and TRBJ1-5): EPEVTQTPSHQVTQMGQEVILRCVPISNHLYFYWYRQILGQKVEFLVSFYNNEISEKSEIFDDQFSVERPDGSNFTLKIRSTKLEDSAMYFCASSEDRHSNQPQHFGDGTRLSIL.

CDR3 sequence (DNA): TGTGCCACCAGCAGAGATCCCGGACAGAAAAACACTGAAGCTTTCTTT. It specifies CATSRDPGQKNTEAFF. The chain recombines TRBV15 with TRBJ1-1, with a weak D call TRBD1 (6 bases). Looked up from germline, CDR1 is LNHNV and CDR2 is YYDKDF (reference sequence). CDR3 length: 16 residues. Trimming took off 0 bases at V and 2 bases at J, with 13 bases between the two ends.

The chain carries TRBV30 and TRBJ1-3; maybe TRBD1 (6 bases). Trimming took off 2 bases at V and 1 base at J, with 12 bases between the two ends. The CDR3 sequence is 15 residues long. The germline V gene encodes CDR1 GTSNPN and CDR2 SVGIG (reference sequence). The DNA of the CDR3 is TGTGCCTGGAGTAAGGACAGATTGTCTGGAAACACCATATATTTT. As protein: CAWSKDRLSGNTIYF.

This clone appeared once. The V and J genes are TRBV29-1 and TRBJ1-2, with D possibly TRBD1 on 5 matching bases. CDR3 length: 13 amino acids. Germline-derived CDR1 and CDR2 are SQVTM and ANQGSEA. The germline V and J ends were trimmed by 4 bases and 6 bases, with 15 bases remaining between them. Here the CDR3 DNA reads TGCAGCGTTGTAAAACAGGATATGGATGGCTACACCTTC. Translation: CSVVKQDMDGYTF.